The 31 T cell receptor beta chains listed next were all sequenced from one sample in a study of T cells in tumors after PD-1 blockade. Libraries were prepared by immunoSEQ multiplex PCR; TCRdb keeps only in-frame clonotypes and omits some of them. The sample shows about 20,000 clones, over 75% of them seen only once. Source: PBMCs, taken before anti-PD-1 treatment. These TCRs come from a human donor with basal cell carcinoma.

The CDR3 loop reads CASSLSVGNTIYF. CDR3 DNA sequence: TGTGCCAGCAGTTTATCGGTTGGAAACACCATATATTTT. The chain has TRBV27 and TRBJ1-3; D remains unclear. V was shortened by 0 bases and J by 3 bases, with 3 bases between the two germline ends. The CDR3 totals 13 residues. CDR1 and CDR2 from the germline V gene are MNHEY and SMNVEV (reference sequence).

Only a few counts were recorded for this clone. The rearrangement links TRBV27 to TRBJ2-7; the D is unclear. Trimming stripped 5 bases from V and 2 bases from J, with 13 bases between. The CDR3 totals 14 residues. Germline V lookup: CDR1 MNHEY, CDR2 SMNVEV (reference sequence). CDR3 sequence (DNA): TGTGCCAGCAGTCCGGATATACAAACCTACGAGCAGTACTTC. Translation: CASSPDIQTYEQYF.

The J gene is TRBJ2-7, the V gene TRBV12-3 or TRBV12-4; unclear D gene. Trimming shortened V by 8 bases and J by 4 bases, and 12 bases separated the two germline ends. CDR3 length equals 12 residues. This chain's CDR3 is CASSPFLYEQYF. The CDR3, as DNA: TGTGCCAGCTCCCCTTTTTTATACGAGCAGTACTTC.

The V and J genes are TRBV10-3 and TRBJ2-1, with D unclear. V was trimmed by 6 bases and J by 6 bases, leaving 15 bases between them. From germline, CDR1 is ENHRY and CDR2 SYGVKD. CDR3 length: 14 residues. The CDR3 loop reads CAIRNPENLNEQFF. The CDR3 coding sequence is TGTGCCATCAGGAACCCGGAGAATCTCAATGAGCAGTTCTTC.

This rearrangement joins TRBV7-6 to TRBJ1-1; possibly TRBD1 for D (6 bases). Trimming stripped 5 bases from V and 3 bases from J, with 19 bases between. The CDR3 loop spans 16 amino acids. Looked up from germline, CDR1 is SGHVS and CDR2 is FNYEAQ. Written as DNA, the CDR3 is TGTGCCAGCAGCAAATACCACAGGGAATTGGACACTGAAGCTTTCTTT. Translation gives CASSKYHRELDTEAFF. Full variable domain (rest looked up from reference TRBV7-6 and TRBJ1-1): GAGVSQSPRYKVTKRGQDVALRCDPISGHVSLYWYRQALGQGPEFLTYFNYEAQQDKSGLPNDRFSAERPEGSISTLTIQRTEQRDSAMYRCASSKYHRELDTEAFFGQGTRLTVV.

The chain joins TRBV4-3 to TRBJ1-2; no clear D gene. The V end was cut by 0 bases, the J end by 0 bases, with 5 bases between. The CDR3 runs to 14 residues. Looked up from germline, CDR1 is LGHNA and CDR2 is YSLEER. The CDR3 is CASSQEGTNYGYTF. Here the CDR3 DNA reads TGCGCCAGCAGCCAAGAAGGGACTAACTATGGCTACACCTTC.

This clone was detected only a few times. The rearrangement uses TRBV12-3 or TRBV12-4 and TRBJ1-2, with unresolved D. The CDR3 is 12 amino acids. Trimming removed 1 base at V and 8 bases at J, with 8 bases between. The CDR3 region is CASSLGLGGYTF. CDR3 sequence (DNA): TGTGCCAGCAGTTTAGGGCTCGGCGGCTACACCTTC.

The CDR3: CAIGSGGTDSPLHF. DNA for the CDR3: TGTGCCATCGGGTCGGGAGGAACGGATTCACCCCTCCACTTT. The chain couples TRBV10-3 to TRBJ1-6, with D uncertain. The CDR3 is 14 residues long. Germline CDR1 and CDR2: ENHRY and SYGVKD. The germline V and J ends were trimmed by 8 bases and 8 bases, with 16 bases remaining between them.

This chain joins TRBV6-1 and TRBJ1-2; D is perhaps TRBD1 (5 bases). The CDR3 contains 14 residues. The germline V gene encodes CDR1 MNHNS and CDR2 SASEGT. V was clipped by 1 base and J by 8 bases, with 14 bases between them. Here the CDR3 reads CASSEGGVPEGYTF. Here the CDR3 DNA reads TGTGCCAGCAGTGAAGGGGGCGTTCCGGAGGGCTACACCTTC.

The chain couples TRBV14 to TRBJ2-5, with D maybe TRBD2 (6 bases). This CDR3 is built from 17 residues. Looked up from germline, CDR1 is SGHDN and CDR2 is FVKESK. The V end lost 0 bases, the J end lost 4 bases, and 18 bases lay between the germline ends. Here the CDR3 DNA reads TGTGCCAGCAGCCAAGATCTGGCGGGATGGAGGGGAGAGACCCAGTACTTC. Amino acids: CASSQDLAGWRGETQYF.

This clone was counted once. CDR3 region: CASSFEPTGGVSEAFF. The CDR3 DNA sequence: TGCGCCAGCAGCTTCGAGCCCACAGGGGGCGTATCTGAAGCTTTCTTT. The chain carries TRBV5-1 and TRBJ1-1; TRBD1 matches at 9 bases. Germline V CDR1 and CDR2: SGHRS, YFSETQ. The CDR3 is 16 residues long. Germline trimming cut 2 bases from V and 6 bases from J; bases unmatched to any gene: 11.

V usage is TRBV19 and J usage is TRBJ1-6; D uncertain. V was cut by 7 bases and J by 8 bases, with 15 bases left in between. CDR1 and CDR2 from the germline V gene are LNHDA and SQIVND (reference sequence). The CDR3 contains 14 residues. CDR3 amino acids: CASTTRGSDSPLHF. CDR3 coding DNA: TGTGCCAGTACCACGAGAGGGTCTGATTCACCCCTCCACTTT.

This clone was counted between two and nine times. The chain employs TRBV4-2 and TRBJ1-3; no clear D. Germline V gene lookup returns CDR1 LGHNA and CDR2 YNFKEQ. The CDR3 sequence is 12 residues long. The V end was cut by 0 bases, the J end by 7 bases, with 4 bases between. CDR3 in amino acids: CASSQDRNTIYF. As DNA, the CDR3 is TGTGCCAGCAGCCAAGATCGGAACACCATATATTTT.

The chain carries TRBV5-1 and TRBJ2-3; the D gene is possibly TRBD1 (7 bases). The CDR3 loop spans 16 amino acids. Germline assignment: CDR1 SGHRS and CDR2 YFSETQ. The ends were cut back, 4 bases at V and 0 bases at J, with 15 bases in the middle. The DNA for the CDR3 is TGCGCCAGCAGCCCAGACTCAGGGGGGAGCACAGATACGCAGTATTTT. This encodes CASSPDSGGSTDTQYF.

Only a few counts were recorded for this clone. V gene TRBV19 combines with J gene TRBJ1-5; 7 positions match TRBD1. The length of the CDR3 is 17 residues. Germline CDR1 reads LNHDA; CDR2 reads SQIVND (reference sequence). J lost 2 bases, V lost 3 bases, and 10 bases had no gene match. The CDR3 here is CASSMQGGGGGNQPQHF. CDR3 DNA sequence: TGTGCCAGTAGTATGCAAGGGGGCGGAGGGGGCAATCAGCCCCAGCATTTT.

The CDR3 DNA is TGTGCCAGTCTAACGTCGAGGGGAGAGACCCAGTACTTC. It encodes CASLTSRGETQYF. The chain is built from TRBV28 and TRBJ2-5; D is possibly TRBD1 or TRBD2 (5 bases each). The germline V gene encodes CDR1 MDHEN and CDR2 SYDVKM. V lost 9 bases to trimming and J lost 4 bases, with 15 bases between them. CDR3 length: 13 residues.

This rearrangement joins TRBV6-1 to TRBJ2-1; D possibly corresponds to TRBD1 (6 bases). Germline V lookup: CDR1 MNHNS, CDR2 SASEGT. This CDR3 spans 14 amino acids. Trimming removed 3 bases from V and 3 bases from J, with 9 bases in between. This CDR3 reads CASSDGTIYNEQFF. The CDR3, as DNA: TGTGCCAGCAGTGACGGGACAATCTACAATGAGCAGTTCTTC.

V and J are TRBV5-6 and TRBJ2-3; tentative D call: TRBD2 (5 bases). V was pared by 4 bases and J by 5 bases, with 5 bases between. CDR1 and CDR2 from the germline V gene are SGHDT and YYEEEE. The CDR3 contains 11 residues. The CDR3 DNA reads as TGTGCCAGCAGCGAGGGAGATACGCAGTATTTT. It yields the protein CASSEGDTQYF.

CDR3 coding DNA: TGTGCCAGCAGCTTGCGCCAGACTAGCGGGGGGGGAGCAGATACGCAGTATTTT. Translated: CASSLRQTSGGGADTQYF. The rearrangement links TRBV5-4 to TRBJ2-3; TRBD2 matches at 14 bases. In germline, CDR1 is SGHNT, CDR2 YYREEE (reference sequence). The CDR3 has 18 amino acids. J gave up 4 bases and V 1 base, and 8 bases lay outside the gene matches.

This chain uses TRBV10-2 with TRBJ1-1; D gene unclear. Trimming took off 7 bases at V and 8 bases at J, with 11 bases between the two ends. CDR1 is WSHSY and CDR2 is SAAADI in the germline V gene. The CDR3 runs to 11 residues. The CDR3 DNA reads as TGCGCCAGCATTGGGGTTTCGGAAGCTTTCTTT. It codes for CASIGVSEAFF.

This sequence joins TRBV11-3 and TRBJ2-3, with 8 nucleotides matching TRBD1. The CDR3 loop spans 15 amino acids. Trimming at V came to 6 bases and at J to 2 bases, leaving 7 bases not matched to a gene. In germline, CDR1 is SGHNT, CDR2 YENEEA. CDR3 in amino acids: CASSPRQGATDTQYF. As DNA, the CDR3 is TGTGCCAGCAGTCCAAGGCAGGGGGCCACAGATACGCAGTATTTT.

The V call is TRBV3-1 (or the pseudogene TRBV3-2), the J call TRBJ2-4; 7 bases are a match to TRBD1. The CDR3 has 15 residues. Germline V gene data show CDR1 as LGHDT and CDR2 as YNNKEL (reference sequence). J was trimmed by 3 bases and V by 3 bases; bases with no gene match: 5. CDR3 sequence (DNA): TGTGCCAGCAGCCAGGCAGGGGGTGGCAAAAACATTCAGTACTTC. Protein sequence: CASSQAGGGKNIQYF.

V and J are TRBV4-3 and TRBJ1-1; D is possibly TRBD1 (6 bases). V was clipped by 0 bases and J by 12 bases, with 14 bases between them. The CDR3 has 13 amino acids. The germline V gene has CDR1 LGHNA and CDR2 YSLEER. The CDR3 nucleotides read TGCGCCAGCAGCCAAGATAGGGGGGTCAGGACTTTCTTT. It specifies CASSQDRGVRTFF.

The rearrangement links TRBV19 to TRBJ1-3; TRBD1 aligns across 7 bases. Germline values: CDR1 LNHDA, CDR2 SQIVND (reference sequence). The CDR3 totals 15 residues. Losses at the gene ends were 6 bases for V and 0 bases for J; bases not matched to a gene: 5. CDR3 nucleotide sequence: TGTGCCAGTAGCGGACAGGCGGCCTCTGGAAACACCATATATTTT. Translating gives CASSGQAASGNTIYF.

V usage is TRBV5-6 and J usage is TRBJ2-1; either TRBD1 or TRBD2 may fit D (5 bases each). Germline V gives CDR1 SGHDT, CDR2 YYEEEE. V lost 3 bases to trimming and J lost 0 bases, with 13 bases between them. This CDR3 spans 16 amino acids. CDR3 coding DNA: TGTGCCAGCAGCTCCGGGACCTTCAGCTCCTACAATGAGCAGTTCTTC. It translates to CASSSGTFSSYNEQFF.

The CDR3 loop reads CATSGPGRFEQFF. DNA for the CDR3: TGTGCCACCAGTGGTCCAGGTCGCTTTGAGCAGTTCTTC. The chain is built from TRBV24-1 and TRBJ2-1; D is ambiguous. V shed 5 bases and J shed 9 bases, with 13 bases lying between them. The CDR3 sequence is 13 residues long. Germline CDR1 KGHDR, CDR2 SFDVKD.

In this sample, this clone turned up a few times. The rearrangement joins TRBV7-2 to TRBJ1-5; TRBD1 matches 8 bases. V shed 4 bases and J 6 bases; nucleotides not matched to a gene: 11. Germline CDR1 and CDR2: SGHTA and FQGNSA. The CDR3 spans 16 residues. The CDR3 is CASSSGGAGGVQPQHF. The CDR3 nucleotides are TGTGCCAGCAGCTCCGGGGGGGCAGGGGGCGTTCAGCCCCAGCATTTT.

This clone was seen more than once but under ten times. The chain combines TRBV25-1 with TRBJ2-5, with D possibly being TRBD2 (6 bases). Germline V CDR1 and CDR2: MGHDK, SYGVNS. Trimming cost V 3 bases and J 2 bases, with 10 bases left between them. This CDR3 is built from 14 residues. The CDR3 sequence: CASSEGGNQETQYF. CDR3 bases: TGTGCCAGCAGTGAGGGCGGGAATCAAGAGACCCAGTACTTC.

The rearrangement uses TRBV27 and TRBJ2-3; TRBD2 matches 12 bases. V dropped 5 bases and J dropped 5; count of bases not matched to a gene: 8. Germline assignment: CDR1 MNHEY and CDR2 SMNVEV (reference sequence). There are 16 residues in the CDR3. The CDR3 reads CASSILTSGRGDTQYF. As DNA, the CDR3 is TGTGCCAGCAGTATCCTGACTAGCGGGAGAGGAGATACGCAGTATTTT.

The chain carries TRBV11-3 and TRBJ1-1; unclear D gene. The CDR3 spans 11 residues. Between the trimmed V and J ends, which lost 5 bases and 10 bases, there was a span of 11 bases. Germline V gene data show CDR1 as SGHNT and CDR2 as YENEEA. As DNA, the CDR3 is TGTGCCAGCAGCCATATAATACGAGCTTTCTTT. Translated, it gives CASSHIIRAFF.

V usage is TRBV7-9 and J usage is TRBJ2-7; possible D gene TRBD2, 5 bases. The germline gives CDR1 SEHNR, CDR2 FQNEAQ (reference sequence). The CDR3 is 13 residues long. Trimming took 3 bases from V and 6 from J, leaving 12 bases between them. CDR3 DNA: TGTGCCAGCAGCTTTCCGGGGTTACGCGAGCAGTACTTC. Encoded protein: CASSFPGLREQYF.